A selection of T cell receptor beta chains follows, all from one sample in a study of blood T cells in healthy people across ages. Via MiXCR, TCRdb re-called the 5' RACE reads, giving one row per CDR3 protein. In the table there are some 1.8 million distinct CDR3 sequences, approximately 39% of which are singletons. The specimen sequenced was blood. The receptor source for this set is a human donor in good health. Each CDR3 is given without its conserved first and last residue. The D gene is left open where the match is weak.

v_call d_call cdr3_aa
TRBV28 NA STATVGANVLT
TRBV27 TRBD2 ASSLSFGLAGVITDTQY
TRBV12-3/TRBV12-4 TRBD1 ASSWTGKRLNYGYT
TRBV5-1 NA ASSLSWAGTSTDTQY
TRBV7-9 TRBD2 ASSSPFAGGSTDTQY
TRBV5-1 NA ASSTFDSTDTQY
TRBV7-6 NA ASSLGVSMGNEQF
TRBV4-2 NA ASSQGGAVGNEQF
TRBV7-2 NA ASSFDGGGNQPQH
TRBV6-5 NA TSSYSGRAEETQY
TRBV24-1 NA ATSDWGTDGDYNEQF
TRBV20-1 NA SARTRGGRDQPQH
TRBV19 NA ASSMRQGNYGYT
TRBV25-1 NA ASSERGAYGYT
TRBV7-7 NA ASSFEPQH
TRBV20-1 NA SARSSTGLNYNEQF
TRBV12-3/TRBV12-4 TRBD1 ASSPPGTGRGEKLF
TRBV28 NA ASSFLRMGEQY
TRBV7-7 NA ASSPTTGSSYNEQF
TRBV5-1 NA ASSLDRSPYGYT
TRBV20-1 TRBD1 SAKKTGLNIQY
TRBV15 TRBD2 ATSNDSGAPKETQY
TRBV20-1 NA SARDPQRQVYEQY
TRBV7-9 NA ASSPMEGVLSNEQF
TRBV6-6 NA ASSYSAGLTLNTQY
TRBV4-2 NA ASSQLGPADTQY
TRBV5-1 NA ASSSPGGGPPYNEQF
TRBV12-3/TRBV12-4 NA ASSLSLLDGYT
TRBV29-1 TRBD1 SVSRGTGGYNEQF
TRBV7-8 NA ASSPRRTWSLYEQY
TRBV10-2 NA ASSGAGITQQIKAF
TRBV20-1 NA SAQPPPETQY
TRBV4-3 NA ASSQYRTSSYEQY
TRBV2 NA ASTEHRNYNEQF
TRBV10-3 NA AIKQGEAETQY
TRBV25-1 TRBD1 ACSGTGFYEQY
TRBV20-1 TRBD2 SATNYARLAGSTDTQY
TRBV11-3 TRBD1 ASSLERQGVGRNTEAF